These 8 T cell receptor beta chains originate from one sample sequenced in a study of blood T cell repertoires in COVID-19. This table comes from immunoSEQ multiplex PCR, and its TCRdb copy is limited to in-frame clones, with some not included. This table holds a few hundred thousand clones, around 87% found once. The sequenced sample was peripheral blood. Receptors originate from a woman between 65 and 79 years old with active or convalescent COVID-19.

The genes are TRBV4-3 and TRBJ1-2; D is unclear. The CDR3 extends over 16 amino acids. V lost 3 bases to trimming and J lost 10 bases, with 24 bases between them. CDR1 and CDR2 (germline): LGHNA, YSLEER. DNA for the CDR3: TGCGCCAGCAGCCAGGTAGCTACGAGGGTTACCCCCCACTACACCTTC. Protein sequence: CASSQVATRVTPHYTF.

The V gene is TRBV5-8, the J gene TRBJ1-5; 8 nucleotides agree with TRBD1. This CDR3 spans 17 amino acids. The V gene end was trimmed by 4 bases and the J gene end by 5 bases; junction bases not matched to a gene: 14. CDR1 SGHTS and CDR2 YDEGEE come from the germline V gene. CDR3 nucleotide sequence: TGTGCCAGCAGCCGGGCCTATTCCGGGACAGGTGATCAGCCCCAGCATTTT. Protein: CASSRAYSGTGDQPQHF.

The V and J genes are TRBV11-2 and TRBJ2-1; D is ambiguous. Trimming left V 1 base short and J 10 bases short, with 11 bases between. The CDR3 extends over 13 amino acids. Germline loops: CDR1 SGHAT, CDR2 FQNNGV. The CDR3 loop is CASSLGYTFEQFF. In DNA, the CDR3 is TGTGCCAGCAGCTTAGGATACACGTTCGAGCAGTTCTTC.

The chain has TRBV6-2 or TRBV6-3 and TRBJ1-1, with unresolved D. CDR1 is MNHEY, CDR2 SVGEGT, per germline. This CDR3 contains 14 residues. The V and J ends lost 2 bases and 0 bases respectively, with 7 bases between them. Here the CDR3 DNA reads TGTGCCAGCAGTTACGGAGCCATGAACACTGAAGCTTTCTTT. Translating it yields CASSYGAMNTEAFF.

The V gene is TRBV6-6, the J gene TRBJ1-4, with D uncertain. From germline, CDR1 is MNHNY and CDR2 SVGAGI (reference sequence). The CDR3 runs 13 residues. With 0 bases removed from V and 8 bases from J, the gap between germline ends came to 7 bases. The CDR3 DNA follows: TGTGCCAGCAGTTACTCCCCGGAGGAAAAACTGTTTTTT. This gives the protein CASSYSPEEKLFF.

This clone is a singleton in its sample. The V gene is TRBV5-4, the J gene TRBJ2-1; 8 positions match TRBD2. This CDR3 comprises 17 residues. Germline V CDR1 and CDR2: SGHNT, YYREEE (reference sequence). V trimming: 3 bases; J trimming: 1 base; junction bases outside the gene matches: 9. CDR3 sequence (DNA): TGTGCCAGCAGCTCCGAACCCAGCGGGGGTTCCTACAATGAGCAGTTCTTC. This codes for CASSSEPSGGSYNEQFF.

The chain uses TRBV18 and TRBJ1-6, with 11 nucleotides matching TRBD1. The CDR3 runs 16 residues. The J segment lost 6 bases and the V segment lost 3 bases, leaving 4 bases of the junction unmatched. Germline V gives CDR1 KGHSH, CDR2 LQKENI. The CDR3 bases are TGTGCCAGCTCACCTGGGACAGGGGGAAGTAATTCACCCCTCCACTTT. Its protein is CASSPGTGGSNSPLHF.

The rearrangement links TRBV10-3 to TRBJ1-2, with a weak D call TRBD1 (6 bases). V gave up 8 bases and J gave up 4 bases, with 17 bases separating them. CDR3 length equals 14 residues. Germline loops: CDR1 ENHRY, CDR2 SYGVKD. Written as DNA, the CDR3 is TGTGCCATCCGGCCTCGGGGGGCCCTCTATGGCTACACCTTC. Translation: CAIRPRGALYGYTF.